The 27 T cell receptor beta chains reported below all come from one sample, sequenced in a study of cytomegalovirus exposure and HLA in healthy donors. PCR used 60 Vbeta primers and 13 Jbeta primers. Some clones are missing from TCRdb's copy, which holds only in-frame ones; the method was immunoSEQ multiplex PCR. The data contain about 100,000 clones, 70% to 80% of them singletons. The specimen was PBMCs. All receptors come from a woman aged 18-35 years in good health and CMV-seropositive.

This chain joins TRBV5-6 and TRBJ1-1; no clear D. The CDR3 is made up of 12 amino acids. V was cut by 1 base and J by 2 bases, with 3 bases left in between. Germline CDR1 is SGHDT and CDR2 is YYEEEE. The CDR3 loop is CASSLHNTEAFF. In DNA form, the CDR3 reads TGTGCCAGCAGCTTGCATAACACTGAAGCTTTCTTT. Supplemented by reference TRBV5-6 and TRBJ1-1, the full variable domain reads DAGVTQSPTHLIKTRGQQVTLRCSPKSGHDTVSWYQQALGQGPQFIFQYYEEEERQRGNFPDRFSGHQFPNYSSELNVNALLLGDSALYLCASSLHNTEAFFGQGTRLTVV.

The V call is TRBV9, the J call TRBJ2-7, with TRBD1 identical over 7 bases. The CDR3 extends over 14 amino acids. The V gene's germline CDR1 is SGDLS and CDR2 YYNGEE. V lost 2 bases and J lost 0; bases outside the gene matches: 2. In DNA form, the CDR3 reads TGTGCCAGCAGCGTCCGGGACAGCTCCTACGAGCAGTACTTC. Amino acids: CASSVRDSSYEQYF. Full variable domain (outside the CDR3, taken from reference TRBV9 and TRBJ2-7): DSGVTQTPKHLITATGQRVTLRCSPRSGDLSVYWYQQSLDQGLQFLIQYYNGEERAKGNILERFSAQQFPDLHSELNLSSLELGDSALYFCASSVRDSSYEQYFGPGTRLTVT.

The CDR3 loop is CASSLGGSGELFF. In DNA, the CDR3 is TGCGCCAGCAGCTTAGGGGGTTCCGGGGAGCTGTTTTTT. The chain combines TRBV5-1 with TRBJ2-2; a weak D match, TRBD1 (6 bases). The germline V gene encodes CDR1 SGHRS and CDR2 YFSETQ. There are 13 residues in the CDR3. Trimming cost V 2 bases and J 6 bases, with 8 bases left between them.

The chain employs TRBV6-5 and TRBJ2-3; a possible D gene is TRBD2 (5 bases). V was trimmed by 3 bases and J by 2 bases, leaving 9 bases between them. The germline CDR1 and CDR2 sequences are MNHEY and SVGAGI. This CDR3 comprises 14 residues. CDR3 coding DNA: TGTGCCAGCAGTTATCGGGGTGCCACAGATACGCAGTATTTT. Protein: CASSYRGATDTQYF.

The chain joins TRBV28 to TRBJ2-1; 7 nucleotides agree with TRBD1. Germline-derived CDR1 and CDR2 are MDHEN and SYDVKM. The CDR3 sequence is 11 residues long. V lost 5 bases, J lost 12 bases, and 4 bases stayed unmatched. The CDR3 is CASSPQGRQFF. CDR3 in DNA: TGTGCCAGCAGTCCACAGGGGAGGCAGTTCTTC. The full variable domain, rest sourced from reference TRBV28 and TRBJ2-1, is DVKVTQSSRYLVKRTGEKVFLECVQDMDHENMFWYRQDPGLGLRLIYFSYDVKMKEKGDIPEGYSVSREKKERFSLILESASTNQTSMYLCASSPQGRQFFGPGTRLTVL.

This clone showed up many times. V is TRBV29-1 and J is TRBJ2-6; D is undetermined. V lost 4 bases to trimming and J lost 0 bases, with 7 bases between them. Germline CDR1 is SQVTM and CDR2 is ANQGSEA. This CDR3 is 14 amino acids long. The CDR3 nucleotides read TGCAGCGTTGTCACGGGCTCTGGGGCCAACGTCCTGACTTTC. The encoded protein is CSVVTGSGANVLTF.

The CDR3 region has the DNA TGTGCCAGCAGCTTGGCAGGGGGATTCAACACTGAAGCTTTCTTT. Translated: CASSLAGGFNTEAFF. V and J are TRBV5-4 and TRBJ1-1, with 7 bases matching TRBD1. This CDR3 is 15 amino acids long. From germline, CDR1 is SGHNT and CDR2 YYREEE (reference sequence). The V gene end was trimmed by 0 bases and the J gene end by 2 bases; junction bases not matched to a gene: 4.

The chain is built from TRBV28 and TRBJ1-1, with D perhaps matching TRBD1 (6 bases). V dropped 7 bases and J dropped 4 bases, with 16 bases sitting between them. The CDR3 has 14 residues. Germline V gene sequence: CDR1 MDHEN, CDR2 SYDVKM. CDR3 DNA: TGTGCCAGCACGGACAGAATTACGAGCACTGAAGCTTTCTTT. The encoded protein is CASTDRITSTEAFF.

This clone came up once. The chain is built from TRBV28 and TRBJ2-1; D is ambiguous. Trimming removed 1 base from V and 4 bases from J, with 11 bases in between. The CDR3 is 15 amino acids. Germline CDR1 is MDHEN and CDR2 is SYDVKM. The CDR3 bases are TGTGCCAGCAGTTTATCGCGGTCCTTTTACAATGAGCAGTTCTTC. This codes for CASSLSRSFYNEQFF.

This clone is a singleton in its sample. V and J are TRBV19 and TRBJ2-7; 12 bases map to TRBD1. Germline-derived CDR1 and CDR2 are LNHDA and SQIVND (reference sequence). The CDR3 runs to 15 residues. V trimming: 5 bases; J trimming: 7 bases; junction bases outside the gene matches: 9. The CDR3, as DNA: TGTGCCAGTAGTTACCCGGGACAGGGGGCGCTGGAGCAGTACTTC. Residues: CASSYPGQGALEQYF.

The rearrangement uses TRBV29-1 and TRBJ2-6; 7 bases fit TRBD2. Germline loops: CDR1 SQVTM, CDR2 ANQGSEA. The CDR3 is 17 residues long. After removal of 6 bases from V and 1 base from J, the junction contained 12 bases not matched to a gene. The CDR3 nucleotides are TGCAGCGTCCCCGGGGACTACCACTCATCTGGGGCCAACGTCCTGACTTTC. It encodes CSVPGDYHSSGANVLTF.

This chain connects TRBV5-1 to TRBJ2-3; TRBD2 aligns across 9 bases. V gave up 0 bases and J gave up 5 bases; unmatched junction bases: 7. The CDR3 runs 16 residues. CDR1 and CDR2 (germline): SGHRS, YFSETQ. CDR3 amino acids: CASSLGAGGEQDTQYF. CDR3 sequence (DNA): TGCGCCAGCAGCTTGGGGGCGGGAGGGGAACAAGATACGCAGTATTTT.

The rearrangement links TRBV19 to TRBJ2-6, with D possibly TRBD1 on 6 matching bases. The CDR3 contains 16 residues. Germline CDR1 reads LNHDA; CDR2 reads SQIVND (reference sequence). V lost 5 bases to trimming and J lost 4 bases, with 15 bases between them. Here the CDR3 reads CASSVDSLTGANVLTF. CDR3 DNA sequence: TGTGCCAGTAGTGTGGACAGCCTTACGGGGGCCAACGTCCTGACTTTC.

This chain connects TRBV28 to TRBJ2-5; D is uncertain. The CDR3 loop spans 13 amino acids. Trimming cost V 6 bases and J 5 bases, with 13 bases left between them. In germline, CDR1 is MDHEN, CDR2 SYDVKM. The CDR3 bases are TGTGCCAGCAGCCCGAGATCAGCGGAGACCCAGTACTTC. Translating it yields CASSPRSAETQYF.

V is TRBV6-5 and J is TRBJ2-7; TRBD1 aligns across 11 bases. J was trimmed by 3 bases and V by 2 bases; bases with no gene match: 6. The CDR3 runs to 16 residues. Germline V CDR1 and CDR2: MNHEY, SVGAGI. As DNA, the CDR3 is TGTGCCAGCAGTTACGAGGGGACAGGGGGGGACTACGAGCAGTACTTC. Translating gives CASSYEGTGGDYEQYF.

The rearrangement joins TRBV29-1 to TRBJ1-1; TRBD1 agrees at 10 bases. The CDR3 totals 15 residues. Germline V gene data show CDR1 as SQVTM and CDR2 as ANQGSEA. V lost 0 bases to trimming and J lost 1 base; unmatched junction nucleotides: 2. The CDR3 bases are TGCAGCGTTGAAGATGGGACAGGGGCGAACACTGAAGCTTTCTTT. Translated: CSVEDGTGANTEAFF.

The genes are TRBV7-3 and TRBJ1-1; no clear D gene. Germline loops: CDR1 SGHTA, CDR2 FQGTGA. V was shortened by 2 bases and J by 1 base, with 5 bases between the two germline ends. The CDR3 has 13 amino acids. Here the CDR3 reads CASSLSQNTEAFF. DNA for the CDR3: TGTGCCAGCAGCTTATCACAGAACACTGAAGCTTTCTTT.

This chain connects TRBV27 to TRBJ2-7, with D tentatively TRBD1 (5 bases). CDR1 and CDR2 (germline): MNHEY, SMNVEV (reference sequence). The length of the CDR3 is 14 residues. V was trimmed by 6 bases and J by 0 bases, leaving 12 bases between them. The CDR3 is CASSPLGASYEQYF. CDR3 DNA: TGTGCCAGCAGCCCCCTTGGGGCCTCCTACGAGCAGTACTTC.

This chain uses TRBV5-1 with TRBJ1-1, with D perhaps matching TRBD1 (5 bases). The CDR3 has 17 amino acids. From germline, CDR1 is SGHRS and CDR2 YFSETQ. Deletions cut 4 bases from V and 1 base from J, with 20 bases between. The CDR3 protein is CASSQQKGRLTNTEAFF. The CDR3 region has the DNA TGCGCCAGCAGCCAACAAAAGGGGCGCTTAACGAACACTGAAGCTTTCTTT.

V and J are TRBV5-1 and TRBJ1-4; D might be TRBD1 (6 bases). The CDR3 length is 16 residues. V was pared by 0 bases and J by 8 bases, with 17 bases between. Per the germline V gene, CDR1 is SGHRS and CDR2 is YFSETQ. DNA of the CDR3: TGCGCCAGCAGCTTGGCCGAAGGACAGATGGGAGAAAAACTGTTTTTT. Translation: CASSLAEGQMGEKLFF.

The chain links TRBV6-4 to TRBJ2-1, with TRBD2 matching 8 bases. The CDR3 extends over 15 amino acids. Losses at the gene ends were 7 bases for V and 7 bases for J; bases not matched to a gene: 12. Germline CDR1 MRHNA, CDR2 SNTAGT. The CDR3 spells CASTPGAGGFNEQFF. The CDR3 DNA reads TGTGCCAGCACCCCTGGGGCGGGAGGATTTAATGAGCAGTTCTTC.

The chain links TRBV6-4 to TRBJ2-3, with no clear D. V lost 2 bases and J lost 0, with 6 bases in between. Looked up from germline, CDR1 is MRHNA and CDR2 is SNTAGT. The CDR3 is 14 amino acids. The CDR3 loop is CASSDADSTDTQYF. In DNA, the CDR3 is TGTGCCAGCAGTGACGCGGATAGCACAGATACGCAGTATTTT.

The chain carries TRBV6-5 and TRBJ1-1; D possibly corresponds to TRBD1 (5 bases). There are 13 residues in the CDR3. Trimming stripped 2 bases from V and 5 bases from J, with 9 bases between. Germline CDR1 MNHEY, CDR2 SVGAGI. CDR3 in amino acids: CASSYGGRTEAFF. DNA of the CDR3: TGTGCCAGCAGTTACGGGGGGAGAACTGAAGCTTTCTTT.

The J gene is TRBJ1-3, the V gene TRBV28; TRBD1 is a possible D gene (5 bases). The germline CDR1 and CDR2 sequences are MDHEN and SYDVKM. This CDR3 is built from 15 residues. Trimming removed 5 bases from V and 4 bases from J, with 15 bases in between. The CDR3 coding sequence is TGTGCCAGCAGTCCCCCCCAGGGAGGCGGAAACACCATATATTTT. Its translation is CASSPPQGGGNTIYF.

This clone has just a few counts. This rearrangement joins TRBV27 to TRBJ1-5; 8 bases map to TRBD1. This CDR3 is 15 amino acids long. Trimming at V came to 5 bases and at J to 2 bases, leaving 5 bases not matched to a gene. Germline V lookup: CDR1 MNHEY, CDR2 SMNVEV (reference sequence). The chain's CDR3 is CASSRTGSGNQPQHF. The CDR3 nucleotides are TGTGCCAGCAGTCGGACAGGGTCGGGCAATCAGCCCCAGCATTTT.

This chain connects TRBV10-3 to TRBJ2-2; possibly TRBD2 for D (5 bases). The germline V gene has CDR1 ENHRY and CDR2 SYGVKD. With 7 bases removed from V and 0 bases from J, the gap between germline ends came to 6 bases. The CDR3 extends over 13 amino acids. CDR3 sequence (DNA): TGTGCCATCACAGCGGCGAACACCGGGGAGCTGTTTTTT. Amino acids: CAITAANTGELFF.

The rearrangement uses TRBV27 and TRBJ1-1; 10 nucleotides align to TRBD1. The CDR3 runs 16 residues. After removal of 8 bases from V and 1 base from J, the junction contained 10 bases not matched to a gene. CDR1 is MNHEY and CDR2 is SMNVEV in the germline V gene (reference sequence). This chain's CDR3 is CASWEGDRGPNTEAFF. In DNA form, the CDR3 reads TGTGCCAGCTGGGAGGGCGACAGGGGGCCGAACACTGAAGCTTTCTTT.